Each of the 32 T cell receptor beta chains below was sequenced from the same sample in a study of T cell therapy after organ transplantation. Sequenced by immunoSEQ multiplex PCR; TCRdb stores in-frame clones only, minus some. The sample lists 40,000 to 60,000 clones; approximately 94% were seen once. Their antigen targets remain unknown. The specimen was CD8+ T cells from blood, collected before autologous CMV-specific T cell therapy. These receptors were taken from a human patient who had received a solid organ transplant and had CMV disease.

V gene TRBV13 combines with J gene TRBJ2-2, with 9 bases matching TRBD2. This CDR3 is 15 amino acids long. V trimming: 4 bases; J trimming: 5 bases; junction bases outside the gene matches: 5. Looked up from germline, CDR1 is PRHDT and CDR2 is FYEKMQ (reference sequence). The CDR3 region has the DNA TGTGCCAGCAGCTCGCGGACTAGCGTGACCGGGGAGCTGTTTTTT. Translation gives CASSSRTSVTGELFF.

This clone was observed once. The V gene is TRBV9, the J gene TRBJ2-5, with 7 positions matching TRBD2. The J call may not be correct, given that the DNA end is closer to TRBJ2-7. The CDR3 runs 15 residues. Germline V lookup: CDR1 SGDLS, CDR2 YYNGEE. This chain's CDR3 is CASSVGSSGTYEQYF. The CDR3, as DNA: TGTGCCAGCAGCGTAGGGTCTAGCGGAACCTACGAGCAGTACTTC.

The chain couples TRBV7-9 to TRBJ1-2; D remains unclear. There are 13 residues in the CDR3. V lost 4 bases to trimming and J lost 8 bases, with 14 bases between them. Germline V CDR1 and CDR2: SEHNR, FQNEAQ (reference sequence). CDR3 protein: CASSSMHSGGYTF. DNA for the CDR3: TGTGCCAGCAGCTCCATGCACTCGGGAGGCTACACCTTC.

The chain is built from TRBV6-1 and TRBJ1-2, with D uncertain. Germline CDR1 reads MNHNS; CDR2 reads SASEGT. V was clipped by 3 bases and J by 0 bases, with 11 bases between them. CDR3 length equals 15 residues. The CDR3 sequence is CASSEWAATNYGYTF. In DNA form, the CDR3 reads TGTGCCAGCAGTGAGTGGGCAGCCACTAACTATGGCTACACCTTC.

The chain joins TRBV4-3 to TRBJ2-1; 8 bases match TRBD1. Unmatched junction bases numbered 6, after V lost 2 bases and J lost 3 bases. The CDR3 is 16 amino acids. CDR1 and CDR2 (germline): LGHNA, YSLEER. The CDR3 nucleotides are TGCGCCAGCAGCCAACAAGGGACAGGATACTACAATGAGCAGTTCTTC. Translated, it gives CASSQQGTGYYNEQFF.

The chain combines TRBV7-9 with TRBJ2-7; D gene uncertain. This CDR3 has 16 residues. V lost 4 bases to trimming and J lost 0 bases, with 16 bases between them. Germline CDR1 SEHNR, CDR2 FQNEAQ (reference sequence). CDR3 residues: CASSSLGLTGSYEQYF. DNA of the CDR3: TGTGCCAGCAGCTCTTTAGGTCTAACGGGCTCCTACGAGCAGTACTTC.

This chain joins TRBV5-6 and TRBJ2-1; D might be TRBD1 or TRBD2, each matching 5 bases. CDR1 SGHDT and CDR2 YYEEEE come from the germline V gene. The CDR3 sequence is 13 residues long. V lost 2 bases and J lost 10, with 13 bases in between. CDR3: CASSFDAEGEQFF. CDR3 DNA: TGTGCCAGCAGCTTCGACGCCGAGGGGGAGCAGTTCTTC. Full variable domain (rest looked up from reference TRBV5-6 and TRBJ2-1): DAGVTQSPTHLIKTRGQQVTLRCSPKSGHDTVSWYQQALGQGPQFIFQYYEEEERQRGNFPDRFSGHQFPNYSSELNVNALLLGDSALYLCASSFDAEGEQFFGPGTRLTVL.

This clone has a handful of counts. This chain joins TRBV9 and TRBJ2-3; 12 bases match TRBD2. The V segment lost 7 bases and the J segment 6 bases; nucleotides outside the gene matches: 9. The V gene's germline CDR1 is SGDLS and CDR2 YYNGEE. This CDR3 is 15 amino acids long. The CDR3 nucleotides are TGTGCCAGCTCCCCACTAGCGGGAGGATTGGATACGCAGTATTTT. It encodes CASSPLAGGLDTQYF.

The chain uses TRBV6-6 and TRBJ2-3, with TRBD2 matching 7 bases. This CDR3 has 13 amino acids. The V gene end was trimmed by 8 bases and the J gene end by 5 bases; junction bases not matched to a gene: 7. The germline CDR1 and CDR2 sequences are MNHNY and SVGAGI (reference sequence). The DNA for the CDR3 is TGTGCCAGCCGACCGGGAGGTGGAGATACGCAGTATTTT. Residues: CASRPGGGDTQYF.

In DNA form, the CDR3 reads TGTGCCAGCACCAAAACCGGGGCCCCGTCTGAAGCTTTCTTT. This translates into CASTKTGAPSEAFF. V and J are TRBV27 and TRBJ1-1, with D possibly TRBD1 on 5 matching bases. V gave up 7 bases and J gave up 6 bases, with 18 bases separating them. CDR3 length equals 14 residues. Germline CDR1 reads MNHEY; CDR2 reads SMNVEV (reference sequence).

V and J are TRBV10-2 and TRBJ2-5; the match to TRBD2 covers 8 bases. Germline CDR1 WSHSY, CDR2 SAAADI. The CDR3 contains 16 residues. V lost 5 bases, J lost 6 bases, and 14 bases stayed unmatched. The CDR3 DNA is TGCGCCAGCAGTCCACTAGCGGCGGGAGCCCTCCAGACCCAGTACTTC. Translating it yields CASSPLAAGALQTQYF.

The chain recombines TRBV4-3 with TRBJ2-1, with 8 nucleotides matching TRBD1. V lost 1 base, J lost 8 bases, and 7 bases stayed unmatched. Germline V gene sequence: CDR1 LGHNA, CDR2 YSLEER. CDR3 length: 15 amino acids. CDR3 sequence: CASSQGQGPLYEQFF. The DNA of the CDR3 is TGCGCCAGCAGCCAAGGACAGGGGCCGTTGTATGAGCAGTTCTTC.

V is TRBV19 and J is TRBJ2-5, with D maybe TRBD1 (5 bases). There are 14 residues in the CDR3. Germline V gene sequence: CDR1 LNHDA, CDR2 SQIVND (reference sequence). Trimming pared 3 bases from V and 0 bases from J, leaving 8 bases between. CDR3 in amino acids: CASSIGAYQETQYF. CDR3 nucleotide sequence: TGTGCCAGTAGTATTGGGGCTTACCAAGAGACCCAGTACTTC. Based on the CDR3 plus reference TRBV19 and TRBJ2-5, the full variable domain is DGGITQSPKYLFRKEGQNVTLSCEQNLNHDAMYWYRQDPGQGLRLIYYSQIVNDFQKGDIAEGYSVSREKKESFPLTVTSAQKNPTAFYLCASSIGAYQETQYFGPGTRLLVL.

The count of this clone is one. The J gene is TRBJ2-5, the V gene TRBV7-8; TRBD1 aligns across 7 bases. The CDR3 extends over 15 amino acids. The germline gives CDR1 SGHVS, CDR2 FQNEAQ. The V gene end was trimmed by 4 bases and the J gene end by 7 bases; junction bases not matched to a gene: 12. This CDR3 reads CASSSGTDPLGTQYF. The CDR3 nucleotides are TGTGCCAGCAGCTCCGGGACAGACCCGTTGGGGACCCAGTACTTC.

J is TRBJ2-7 and V is TRBV10-2; D unresolved. Germline CDR1 and CDR2: WSHSY and SAAADI. The V end was cut by 0 bases, the J end by 0 bases, with 6 bases between. CDR3 length: 14 amino acids. This CDR3 is CASSESGRSYEQYF. The CDR3, as DNA: TGCGCCAGCAGTGAGTCTGGCCGCTCCTACGAGCAGTACTTC.

The chain links TRBV9 to TRBJ1-2, with D possibly matching TRBD1 (6 bases). The V gene lost 6 bases and the J gene lost 4 bases, with 19 bases spanning the gap. CDR1 and CDR2 (germline): SGDLS, YYNGEE. The CDR3 totals 15 residues. The CDR3 reads CASTPDRLYFYGYTF. CDR3 sequence (DNA): TGTGCCAGCACCCCGGACAGATTATATTTCTATGGCTACACCTTC.

This chain uses TRBV7-9 with TRBJ2-7; no clear D gene. Germline V gene sequence: CDR1 SEHNR, CDR2 FQNEAQ (reference sequence). The CDR3 consists of 12 residues. V lost 5 bases and J lost 5, with 10 bases in between. CDR3: CASSLTVDEQYF. The CDR3 DNA follows: TGTGCCAGCAGCCTGACGGTAGACGAGCAGTACTTC.

V usage is TRBV27 and J usage is TRBJ2-3, with D possibly matching TRBD1 (5 bases). V was pared by 5 bases and J by 1 base, with 16 bases between. Germline-derived CDR1 and CDR2 are MNHEY and SMNVEV (reference sequence). CDR3 length: 16 residues. The DNA of the CDR3 is TGTGCCAGCAGTACCGATGACAGTCTGCGCACAGATACGCAGTATTTT. This translates into CASSTDDSLRTDTQYF.

CDR3 in amino acids: CASSPPPGRGLGEQYF. DNA for the CDR3: TGCGCCAGCAGCCCCCCTCCCGGGAGGGGGCTAGGCGAGCAGTACTTC. V is TRBV5-1 and J is TRBJ2-7, with D tentatively TRBD2 (8 bases). CDR1 is SGHRS and CDR2 is YFSETQ in the germline V gene. Trimming stripped 4 bases from V and 6 bases from J, with 23 bases between. This CDR3 spans 16 amino acids.

V and J are TRBV27 and TRBJ1-2; TRBD1 might be the D (6 bases). The V gene lost 3 bases and the J gene lost 0 bases, with 14 bases spanning the gap. The germline V gene has CDR1 MNHEY and CDR2 SMNVEV (reference sequence). This CDR3 comprises 16 residues. The CDR3 spells CASSFYGTGPNYGYTF. DNA of the CDR3: TGTGCCAGCAGTTTCTACGGTACAGGGCCTAACTATGGCTACACCTTC.

Concerning this clone itself: Other DNA sequences from this sample encode an identical CDR3 as well. The chain joins TRBV11-1 to TRBJ1-5; D call uncertain. The germline CDR1 and CDR2 sequences are SGHAT and FQDESV (reference sequence). Deletions cut 1 base from V and 3 bases from J, with 19 bases between. The CDR3 runs to 18 residues. DNA of the CDR3: TGTGCCAGCAGCTTAGGGGGTGGGCGGGCCAGCCCCAATCAGCCCCAGCATTTT. This translates into CASSLGGGRASPNQPQHF.

Written as DNA, the CDR3 is TGTGCCAGCAGTTGGCGAGAAGGGACCAATCAGCCCCAGCATTTT. It yields the protein CASSWREGTNQPQHF. V is TRBV27 and J is TRBJ1-5; a possible D gene is TRBD1 (5 bases). CDR3 length: 15 residues. Germline V gene sequence: CDR1 MNHEY, CDR2 SMNVEV (reference sequence). V was pared by 4 bases and J by 3 bases, with 13 bases between.

The chain carries TRBV4-1 and TRBJ2-7; D may correspond to TRBD1 or TRBD2 (5 bases each). The CDR3 has 15 amino acids. The germline V and J ends were trimmed by 0 bases and 3 bases, with 12 bases remaining between them. Germline values: CDR1 MGHRA, CDR2 YSYEKL. The CDR3 spells CASSQDLGVLYEQYF. CDR3 nucleotides: TGCGCCAGCAGCCAAGATTTGGGGGTGCTCTACGAGCAGTACTTC.

This clone was seen only once. DNA for the CDR3: TGTGCCAGCAGTGTCGACAGCTCTGGGGCCAACGTCCTGACTTTC. Translating gives CASSVDSSGANVLTF. The chain recombines TRBV6-4 with TRBJ2-6, with D tentatively TRBD1 (5 bases). The CDR3 contains 15 residues. Per germline, CDR1 MRHNA and CDR2 SNTAGT. Deletions cut 4 bases from V and 0 bases from J, with 7 bases between.

The chain employs TRBV11-2 and TRBJ2-5, with D possibly being TRBD1 or TRBD2 (5 bases each). The CDR3 runs 15 residues. V lost 1 base and J lost 1, with 10 bases in between. From germline, CDR1 is SGHAT and CDR2 FQNNGV. The CDR3 loop reads CASSLGVGTQETQYF. The CDR3 nucleotides are TGTGCCAGCAGCTTAGGCGTCGGGACCCAAGAGACCCAGTACTTC.

V is TRBV6-5 and J is TRBJ1-1; tentative D call: TRBD1 (6 bases). Germline CDR1 reads MNHEY; CDR2 reads SVGAGI. The V gene lost 0 bases and the J gene lost 4 bases, with 15 bases spanning the gap. CDR3 size: 16 residues. The CDR3 reads CASSYSGEGVGTEAFF. The CDR3 DNA is TGTGCCAGCAGTTACTCGGGTGAGGGGGTGGGCACTGAAGCTTTCTTT.

Notes on this clone: One junction end does not reproduce the germline sequence, and a read error may be involved. This chain links TRBV5-1 with TRBJ1-1; 9 bases are a match to TRBD1. Per germline, CDR1 SGHRS and CDR2 YFSETQ. The CDR3 loop spans 14 amino acids. The CDR3 DNA reads TGCGCCAGCACCTTGGGACAGGGCGACACTGAAGCTTTCTTT. It codes for CASTLGQGDTEAFF.

The chain links TRBV7-3 to TRBJ2-1; D ambiguous. CDR1 SGHTA and CDR2 FQGTGA come from the germline V gene. Trimming removed 1 base from V and 0 bases from J, with 7 bases in between. The CDR3 has 15 amino acids. CDR3 sequence (DNA): TGTGCCAGCAGCTTAAATGTGGGCTCCTACAATGAGCAGTTCTTC. Translated: CASSLNVGSYNEQFF.

The sample holds one count of this clone. This rearrangement joins TRBV27 to TRBJ1-1, with D possibly matching TRBD1 (6 bases). The CDR3 covers 11 residues. The V gene's germline CDR1 is MNHEY and CDR2 SMNVEV (reference sequence). V dropped 7 bases and J dropped 9 bases, with 12 bases sitting between them. The CDR3 sequence is CASNVGGKAFF. CDR3 nucleotide sequence: TGTGCCAGCAACGTAGGGGGGAAAGCTTTCTTT.

This rearrangement joins TRBV27 to TRBJ1-2; 7 nucleotides align to TRBD1. The CDR3 sequence is 15 residues long. Per germline, CDR1 MNHEY and CDR2 SMNVEV (reference sequence). The junction had 7 bases not matched to a gene; V was cut back by 3 bases and J by 3 bases. This CDR3 is CASSFRGTGDYGYTF. The CDR3 region has the DNA TGTGCCAGCAGTTTTCGGGGCACAGGGGACTATGGCTACACCTTC.

CDR3 amino acids: CAISDRDRGPLDPQHF. The CDR3, as DNA: TGTGCCATCAGCGACCGGGACAGGGGTCCGTTAGATCCCCAGCATTTT. The chain couples TRBV10-3 to TRBJ1-5, with 10 bases matching TRBD1. The CDR3 runs to 16 residues. The V gene's germline CDR1 is ENHRY and CDR2 SYGVKD. Trimming cost V 6 bases and J 10 bases; bases outside gene matches: 15.

The V and J genes are TRBV27 and TRBJ2-1, with 8 positions matching TRBD1. Per germline, CDR1 MNHEY and CDR2 SMNVEV (reference sequence). Trimming cost V 5 bases and J 7 bases; bases outside gene matches: 10. The CDR3 runs 15 residues. CDR3 in amino acids: CASSLLPTGVNEQFF. CDR3 nucleotide sequence: TGTGCCAGCAGTCTCCTACCGACAGGGGTGAATGAGCAGTTCTTC.